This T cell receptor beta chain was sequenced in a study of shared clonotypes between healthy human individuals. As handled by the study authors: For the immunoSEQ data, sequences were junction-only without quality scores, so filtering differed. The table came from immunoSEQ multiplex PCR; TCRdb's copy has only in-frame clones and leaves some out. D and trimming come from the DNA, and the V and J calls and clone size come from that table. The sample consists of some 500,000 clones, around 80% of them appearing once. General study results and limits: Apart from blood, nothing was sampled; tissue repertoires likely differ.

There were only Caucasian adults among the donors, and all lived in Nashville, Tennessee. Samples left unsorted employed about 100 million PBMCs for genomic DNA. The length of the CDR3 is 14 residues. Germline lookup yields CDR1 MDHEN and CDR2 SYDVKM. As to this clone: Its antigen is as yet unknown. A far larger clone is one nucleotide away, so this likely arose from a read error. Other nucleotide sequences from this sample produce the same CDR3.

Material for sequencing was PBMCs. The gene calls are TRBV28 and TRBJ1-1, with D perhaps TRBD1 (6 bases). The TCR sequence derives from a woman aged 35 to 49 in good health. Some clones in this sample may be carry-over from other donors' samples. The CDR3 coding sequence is TGTGCCACCATTGTTGGGGGACATAACACTGAGGCTTTCTTT. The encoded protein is CATIVGGHNTEAFF.